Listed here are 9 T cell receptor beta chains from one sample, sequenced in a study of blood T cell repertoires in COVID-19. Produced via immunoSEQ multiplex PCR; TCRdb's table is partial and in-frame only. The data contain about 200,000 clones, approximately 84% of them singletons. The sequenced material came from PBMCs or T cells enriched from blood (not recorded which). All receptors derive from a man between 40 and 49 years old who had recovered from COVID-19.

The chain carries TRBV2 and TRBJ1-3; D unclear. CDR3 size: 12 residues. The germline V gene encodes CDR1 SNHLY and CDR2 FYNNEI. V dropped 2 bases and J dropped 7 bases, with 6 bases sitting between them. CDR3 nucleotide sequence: TGTGCCAGCAGTGAATACGGGAACACCATATATTTT. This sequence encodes CASSEYGNTIYF.

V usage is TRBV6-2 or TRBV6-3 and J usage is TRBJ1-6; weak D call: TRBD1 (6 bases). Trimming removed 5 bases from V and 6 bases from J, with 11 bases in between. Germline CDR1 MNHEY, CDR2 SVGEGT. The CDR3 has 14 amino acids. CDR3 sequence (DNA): TGTGCCAGCAGTCTGGACAGCATTAATTCACCCCTCCACTTT. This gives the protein CASSLDSINSPLHF.

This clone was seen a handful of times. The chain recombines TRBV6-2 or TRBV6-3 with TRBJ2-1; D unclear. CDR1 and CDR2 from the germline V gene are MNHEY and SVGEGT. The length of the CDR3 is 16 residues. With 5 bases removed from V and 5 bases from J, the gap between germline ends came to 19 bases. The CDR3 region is CASSPYPGKQDNEQFF. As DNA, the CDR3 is TGTGCCAGCAGTCCCTACCCAGGAAAGCAAGACAATGAGCAGTTCTTC.

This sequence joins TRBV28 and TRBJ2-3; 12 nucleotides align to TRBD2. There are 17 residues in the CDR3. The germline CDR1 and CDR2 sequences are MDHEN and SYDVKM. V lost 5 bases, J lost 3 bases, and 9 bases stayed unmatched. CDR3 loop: CASSPSGGARGTDTQYF. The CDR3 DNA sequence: TGTGCCAGCAGTCCTAGCGGGGGGGCGCGAGGTACAGATACGCAGTATTTT. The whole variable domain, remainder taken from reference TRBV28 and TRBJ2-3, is DVKVTQSSRYLVKRTGEKVFLECVQDMDHENMFWYRQDPGLGLRLIYFSYDVKMKEKGDIPEGYSVSREKKERFSLILESASTNQTSMYLCASSPSGGARGTDTQYFGPGTRLTVL.

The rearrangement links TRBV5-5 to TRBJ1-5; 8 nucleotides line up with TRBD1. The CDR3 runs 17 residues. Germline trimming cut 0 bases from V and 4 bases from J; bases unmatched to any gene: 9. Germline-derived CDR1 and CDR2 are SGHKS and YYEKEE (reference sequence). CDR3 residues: CASSLERTGGWNQPQHF. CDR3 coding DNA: TGTGCCAGCAGCTTGGAGCGCACAGGGGGTTGGAATCAGCCCCAGCATTTT.

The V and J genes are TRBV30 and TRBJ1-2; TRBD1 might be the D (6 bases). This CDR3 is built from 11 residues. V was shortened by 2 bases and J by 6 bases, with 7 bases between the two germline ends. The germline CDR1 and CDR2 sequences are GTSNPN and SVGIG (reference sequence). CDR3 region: CAWSRGNGYTF. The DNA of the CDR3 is TGTGCCTGGAGTAGGGGGAATGGCTACACCTTC.

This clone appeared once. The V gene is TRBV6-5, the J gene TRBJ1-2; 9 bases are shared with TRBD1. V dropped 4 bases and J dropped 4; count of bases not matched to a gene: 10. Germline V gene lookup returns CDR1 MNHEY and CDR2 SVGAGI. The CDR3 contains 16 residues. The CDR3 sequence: CASSWGTGSDFYGYTF. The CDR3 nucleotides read TGTGCCAGCAGTTGGGGGACAGGGAGCGATTTCTATGGCTACACCTTC.

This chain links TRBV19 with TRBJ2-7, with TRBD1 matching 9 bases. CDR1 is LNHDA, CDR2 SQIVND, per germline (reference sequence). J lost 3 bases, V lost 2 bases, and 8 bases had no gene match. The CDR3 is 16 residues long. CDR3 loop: CASSIIPGQGYYEQYF. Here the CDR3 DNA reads TGTGCCAGTAGTATAATACCGGGACAGGGTTACTACGAGCAGTACTTC.

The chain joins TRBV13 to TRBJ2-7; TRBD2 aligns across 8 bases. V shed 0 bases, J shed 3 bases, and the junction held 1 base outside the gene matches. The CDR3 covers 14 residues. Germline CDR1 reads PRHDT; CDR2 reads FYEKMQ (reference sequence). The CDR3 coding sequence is TGTGCCAGCAGCTTAGGGACTAGCGTCTACGAGCAGTACTTC. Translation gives CASSLGTSVYEQYF.